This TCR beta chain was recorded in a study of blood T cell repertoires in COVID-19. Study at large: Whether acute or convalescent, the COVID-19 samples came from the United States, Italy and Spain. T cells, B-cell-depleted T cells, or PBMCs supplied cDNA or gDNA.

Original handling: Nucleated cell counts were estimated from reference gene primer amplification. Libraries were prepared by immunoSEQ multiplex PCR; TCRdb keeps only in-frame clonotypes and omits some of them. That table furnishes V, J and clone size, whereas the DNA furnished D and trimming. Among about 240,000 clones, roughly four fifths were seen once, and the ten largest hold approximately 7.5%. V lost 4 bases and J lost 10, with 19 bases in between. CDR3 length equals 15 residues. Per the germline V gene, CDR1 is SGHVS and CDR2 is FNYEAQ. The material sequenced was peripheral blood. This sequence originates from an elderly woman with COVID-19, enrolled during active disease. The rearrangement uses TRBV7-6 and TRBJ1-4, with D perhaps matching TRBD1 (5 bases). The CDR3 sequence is CASSSLGGNLGKLFF. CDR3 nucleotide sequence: TGTGCCAGCAGCTCTCTTGGGGGGAACTTGGGAAAACTGTTTTTT.